Sequencing of this TCR beta chain was carried out in a study of T cell clonality in common variable immunodeficiency. Regarding this clone: The CDR3 extends 3 residues past the end of the read, so its final part is completed from the germline J gene.

CVID and control samples used equivalent genomic DNA input. The table came from immunoSEQ multiplex PCR; TCRdb's copy has only in-frame clones and leaves some out. The data list about 52,000 clones, none observed once; about 1.8% falls to the top ten. Germline CDR1 reads SGHRS; CDR2 reads YFSETQ. V was pared by 1 base and J by 0 bases, with 9 bases between. The CDR3 length is 15 residues. The chain carries TRBV5-1 and TRBJ2-3; no reliable D call. This clonotype was obtained from a person aged 18 to 75 in good health. Sequencing was performed on peripheral blood mononuclear cells. CDR3 DNA, as far as it was read: TGCGCCAGCAGCTTGACCACTGCTAGCACAGATACG. Translated: CASSLTTASTDT. The full CDR3 sequence reads CASSLTTASTDTQYF.